The 32 T cell receptor beta chains given below trace back to one sample, sequenced in a study of OX40 agonist ivuxolimab in advanced cancers. This table comes from immunoSEQ multiplex PCR, and its TCRdb copy is limited to in-frame clones, with some not included. The data hold 65,000 to 85,000 clones, with roughly 91% observed a single time. The sequences come from CD4+ or CD8+ T cells sorted from blood, collected in a trial of the OX40 agonist ivuxolimab. The receptors shown here come from an adult with an advanced solid tumor such as melanoma, head and neck, liver or kidney cancer.

The V and J genes are TRBV5-6 and TRBJ2-1; 10 nucleotides line up with TRBD2. Germline CDR1 SGHDT, CDR2 YYEEEE. The CDR3 has 16 amino acids. Germline trimming cut 0 bases from V and 7 bases from J; bases unmatched to any gene: 7. CDR3 nucleotides: TGTGCCAGCAGCTTGGGTGCAGCGGGAGGGGGTAATGAGCAGTTCTTC. Amino acid sequence: CASSLGAAGGGNEQFF.

The chain recombines TRBV5-1 with TRBJ1-5; D gene ambiguous. From germline, CDR1 is SGHRS and CDR2 YFSETQ. CDR3 length equals 15 residues. The V end lost 3 bases, the J end lost 4 bases, and 14 bases lay between the germline ends. The CDR3 loop reads CASSWEGGWNQPQHF. For the CDR3, the DNA is TGCGCCAGCAGCTGGGAGGGTGGATGGAATCAGCCCCAGCATTTT.

V and J are TRBV6-5 and TRBJ1-2; D unresolved. CDR1 is MNHEY and CDR2 is SVGAGI in the germline V gene. This CDR3 contains 16 residues. V was pared by 0 bases and J by 2 bases, with 13 bases between. CDR3 amino acids: CASSYSSRIQNYGYTF. In DNA, the CDR3 is TGTGCCAGCAGTTACTCGAGCAGGATCCAAAACTATGGCTACACCTTC.

This chain connects TRBV5-8 to TRBJ1-4; 11 nucleotides align to TRBD1. CDR1 is SGHTS, CDR2 YDEGEE, per germline. V lost 1 base and J lost 3; bases outside the gene matches: 2. This CDR3 region has 16 residues. This CDR3 is CASSLPGQGANEKLFF. The CDR3 bases are TGTGCCAGCAGCTTGCCGGGACAGGGGGCTAATGAAAAACTGTTTTTT.

This clone has only one observation. CDR3 in amino acids: CASSQGGGYYNEQFF. The CDR3 coding sequence is TGCGCCAGCAGCCAAGGCGGGGGTTATTACAATGAGCAGTTCTTC. This chain connects TRBV4-3 to TRBJ2-1, with TRBD2 matching 7 bases. V gave up 1 base and J gave up 4 bases; unmatched junction bases: 4. Germline loops: CDR1 LGHNA, CDR2 YSLEER. This CDR3 comprises 15 residues.

The chain combines TRBV4-1 with TRBJ1-2, with a weak D call TRBD1 (6 bases). In germline, CDR1 is MGHRA, CDR2 YSYEKL. The CDR3 runs to 13 residues. The V end was cut by 0 bases, the J end by 8 bases, with 10 bases between. Here the CDR3 DNA reads TGCGCCAGCAGCCAAGAGGGGGCTGGCGGCTACACCTTC. Protein: CASSQEGAGGYTF.

This chain uses TRBV4-1 with TRBJ2-7, with 7 bases identical to TRBD1. CDR3 size: 15 residues. Trimming at V came to 2 bases and at J to 4 bases, leaving 8 bases not matched to a gene. Germline CDR1 and CDR2: MGHRA and YSYEKL. CDR3 residues: CASSQKYRGPYEQYF. The CDR3 DNA is TGCGCCAGCAGCCAAAAATACAGGGGACCTTACGAGCAGTACTTC.

J is TRBJ1-6 and V is TRBV9, with D tentatively TRBD1 (6 bases). In germline, CDR1 is SGDLS, CDR2 YYNGEE. This CDR3 is built from 16 residues. V was clipped by 3 bases and J by 8 bases, with 18 bases between them. The CDR3 sequence: CASSGGRDTRDSPLHF. DNA of the CDR3: TGTGCCAGCAGCGGCGGCCGGGACACGCGAGATTCACCCCTCCACTTT.

The chain combines TRBV6-5 with TRBJ1-1; D is ambiguous. CDR3 length: 15 residues. The germline gives CDR1 MNHEY, CDR2 SVGAGI. The ends were cut back, 0 bases at V and 0 bases at J, with 8 bases in the middle. CDR3 in amino acids: CASSYSRRMNTEAFF. For the CDR3, the DNA is TGTGCCAGCAGTTACTCTCGACGGATGAACACTGAAGCTTTCTTT.

The V gene is TRBV28, the J gene TRBJ1-1, with a weak D call TRBD1 (6 bases). The CDR3 totals 15 residues. Per germline, CDR1 MDHEN and CDR2 SYDVKM. Trimming pared 6 bases from V and 3 bases from J, leaving 17 bases between. The CDR3 region has the DNA TGTGCCAGCAGGCTACAGGGTGTCTATTACACTGAAGCTTTCTTT. Amino acids: CASRLQGVYYTEAFF.

This clone turned up a few times. This same CDR3 is encoded by further DNA sequences in the sample. The chain is built from TRBV9 and TRBJ2-7; D possibly uses TRBD1 or TRBD2 (5 bases each). CDR3 length equals 14 residues. CDR1 SGDLS and CDR2 YYNGEE come from the germline V gene. Trimming pared 0 bases from V and 0 bases from J, leaving 7 bases between. This CDR3 is CASSVGGSSYEQYF. The CDR3 region has the DNA TGTGCCAGCAGCGTAGGGGGGAGCTCCTACGAGCAGTACTTC. The entire variable domain, with the rest obtained from reference TRBV9 and TRBJ2-7, is as follows: DSGVTQTPKHLITATGQRVTLRCSPRSGDLSVYWYQQSLDQGLQFLIQYYNGEERAKGNILERFSAQQFPDLHSELNLSSLELGDSALYFCASSVGGSSYEQYFGPGTRLTVT.

The rearrangement uses TRBV27 and TRBJ2-1; 12 bases fit TRBD2. CDR3 length: 15 residues. V shed 8 bases and J 6 bases; nucleotides not matched to a gene: 8. Germline V gene lookup returns CDR1 MNHEY and CDR2 SMNVEV (reference sequence). CDR3 coding DNA: TGTGCCAGCTCCCCAGGGACTAGCGGGTCCAATGAGCAGTTCTTC. It specifies CASSPGTSGSNEQFF.

The J gene is TRBJ2-2, the V gene TRBV27, with D possibly being TRBD1 (7 bases). The germline CDR1 and CDR2 sequences are MNHEY and SMNVEV (reference sequence). The CDR3 totals 18 residues. The V gene lost 2 bases and the J gene lost 5 bases, with 21 bases spanning the gap. The CDR3 nucleotides are TGTGCCAGCAGTTTAGGGGCCTGGAGGGGGCAGTTAACCGGGGAGCTGTTTTTT. Its protein is CASSLGAWRGQLTGELFF.

Only one count was recorded for this clone. The V call is TRBV5-6, the J call TRBJ2-5; 8 bases align to TRBD2. Germline loops: CDR1 SGHDT, CDR2 YYEEEE. J lost 5 bases, V lost 10 bases, and 7 bases had no gene match. The CDR3 totals 12 residues. The CDR3 protein is CASAGGGETQYF. CDR3 nucleotide sequence: TGTGCCTCCGCGGGGGGCGGGGAGACCCAGTACTTC.

The chain recombines TRBV28 with TRBJ1-4; D gene uncertain. Trimming left V 1 base short and J 4 bases short, with 7 bases between. Looked up from germline, CDR1 is MDHEN and CDR2 is SYDVKM. This CDR3 is 14 amino acids long. CDR3 in amino acids: CASSLFDVNEKLFF. For the CDR3, the DNA is TGTGCCAGCAGTTTATTCGACGTTAATGAAAAACTGTTTTTT.

The chain uses TRBV28 and TRBJ2-7; 8 bases are a match to TRBD2. The CDR3 is 14 amino acids. The trim removed 1 base at V and 5 bases at J, leaving 4 bases unmatched. Germline V gene lookup returns CDR1 MDHEN and CDR2 SYDVKM. In DNA, the CDR3 is TGTGCCAGCAGTTTATCGGGACTAGGGCACGAGCAGTACTTC. Amino acid sequence: CASSLSGLGHEQYF.

V is TRBV9 and J is TRBJ2-2; D possibly corresponds to TRBD1 (5 bases). The CDR3 loop spans 16 amino acids. Trimming shortened V by 0 bases and J by 4 bases, and 13 bases separated the two germline ends. Germline CDR1 is SGDLS and CDR2 is YYNGEE. CDR3 nucleotide sequence: TGTGCCAGCAGCGTAGATGTGGGGCGGAGCACCGGGGAGCTGTTTTTT. Its protein is CASSVDVGRSTGELFF.

The table lists this clone with a count of one. The chain employs TRBV5-6 and TRBJ2-1; tentatively, D is TRBD1 (5 bases). From germline, CDR1 is SGHDT and CDR2 YYEEEE. V was shortened by 0 bases and J by 0 bases, with 10 bases between the two germline ends. The CDR3 sequence is 16 residues long. The CDR3 coding sequence is TGTGCCAGCAGCTTGGGGTACAGGAGCTCCTACAATGAGCAGTTCTTC. Translated: CASSLGYRSSYNEQFF.

V gene TRBV7-7 combines with J gene TRBJ1-3; TRBD1 matches at 7 bases. Trimming at V came to 5 bases and at J to 5 bases, leaving 6 bases not matched to a gene. The germline CDR1 and CDR2 sequences are SSHAT and FNYEAQ (reference sequence). The CDR3 has 14 amino acids. CDR3 DNA: TGTGCCAGCAGCCCCGACAGGGAGCGAAACACCATATATTTT. It translates to CASSPDRERNTIYF.

V gene TRBV2 combines with J gene TRBJ2-1, with 9 bases fitting TRBD2. Germline V gives CDR1 SNHLY, CDR2 FYNNEI. The V segment lost 6 bases and the J segment 7 bases; nucleotides outside the gene matches: 19. CDR3 size: 18 residues. The CDR3 DNA sequence: TGTGCCAGCAGCGCTGCCGCGGGGCGGGGGGGCCACCGAAATGAGCAGTTCTTC. It specifies CASSAAAGRGGHRNEQFF.

The chain recombines TRBV27 with TRBJ2-2, with no clear D. V dropped 4 bases and J dropped 0 bases, with 3 bases sitting between them. Germline V lookup: CDR1 MNHEY, CDR2 SMNVEV (reference sequence). The CDR3 totals 13 residues. Here the CDR3 DNA reads TGTGCCAGCAGTTATGCGAACACCGGGGAGCTGTTTTTT. Its translation is CASSYANTGELFF.

This chain uses TRBV28 with TRBJ2-3, with TRBD2 matching over 7 bases. Germline V gene sequence: CDR1 MDHEN, CDR2 SYDVKM. The V segment lost 3 bases and the J segment 6 bases; nucleotides outside the gene matches: 9. There are 15 residues in the CDR3. In nucleotides, the CDR3 is TGTGCCAGCAGTTTGTACGCGGGAGCGCCGGATACGCAGTATTTT. Its translation: CASSLYAGAPDTQYF. The variable domain in full, with the rest retrieved from reference TRBV28 and TRBJ2-3, is DVKVTQSSRYLVKRTGEKVFLECVQDMDHENMFWYRQDPGLGLRLIYFSYDVKMKEKGDIPEGYSVSREKKERFSLILESASTNQTSMYLCASSLYAGAPDTQYFGPGTRLTVL.

CDR3 sequence reads: CASSLSDEQFF. DNA for the CDR3: TGTGCCAGCAGCTTGTCAGATGAGCAGTTCTTC. This chain joins TRBV5-6 and TRBJ2-1; D not certain. The V end was cut by 1 base, the J end by 8 bases, with 4 bases between. Germline assignment: CDR1 SGHDT and CDR2 YYEEEE. The CDR3 spans 11 residues.

The chain carries TRBV19 and TRBJ1-1; D remains ambiguous. V was pared by 5 bases and J by 1 base, with 14 bases between. The CDR3 has 15 amino acids. Germline V gene sequence: CDR1 LNHDA, CDR2 SQIVND (reference sequence). The CDR3 here is CASSPRGWGNTEAFF. Here the CDR3 DNA reads TGTGCCAGTAGTCCCCGAGGATGGGGGAACACTGAAGCTTTCTTT.

This chain uses TRBV6-5 with TRBJ1-2, with 7 bases lining up with TRBD1. From germline, CDR1 is MNHEY and CDR2 SVGAGI. Trimming at V came to 7 bases and at J to 3 bases, leaving 5 bases not matched to a gene. This CDR3 has 13 residues. The DNA for the CDR3 is TGTGCCAGCACTTCCGACAGGGACTATGGCTACACCTTC. The encoded protein is CASTSDRDYGYTF.

The chain uses TRBV6-6 and TRBJ2-7, with 8 bases matching TRBD2. Germline V gene lookup returns CDR1 MNHNY and CDR2 SVGAGI (reference sequence). V lost 1 base to trimming and J lost 3 bases; unmatched junction nucleotides: 2. The CDR3 is 14 amino acids. The CDR3 protein is CASSYLGTSYEQYF. The CDR3 coding sequence is TGTGCCAGCAGTTACTTAGGGACTAGCTACGAGCAGTACTTC.

This chain joins TRBV30 and TRBJ2-5; 15 bases fit TRBD2. This CDR3 region has 14 residues. V lost 5 bases and J lost 5; bases outside the gene matches: 3. Germline loops: CDR1 GTSNPN, CDR2 SVGIG (reference sequence). The CDR3 loop is CAWLGLAGGETQYF. CDR3 bases: TGTGCCTGGCTTGGACTAGCGGGAGGGGAGACCCAGTACTTC.

The gene calls are TRBV5-4 and TRBJ2-3; 8 nucleotides align to TRBD2. The V gene's germline CDR1 is SGHNT and CDR2 YYREEE (reference sequence). The CDR3 runs to 18 residues. J was trimmed by 0 bases and V by 2 bases; bases with no gene match: 11. This CDR3 reads CASSFPVAGPLSTDTQYF. The CDR3 DNA is TGTGCCAGCAGCTTCCCGGTAGCGGGGCCGTTAAGCACAGATACGCAGTATTTT.

V is TRBV6-5 and J is TRBJ1-1, with D possibly being TRBD1 (5 bases). The CDR3 spans 14 residues. The germline V gene has CDR1 MNHEY and CDR2 SVGAGI. The V gene lost 0 bases and the J gene lost 5 bases, with 10 bases spanning the gap. The CDR3 protein is CASSYSFQGTEAFF. As DNA, the CDR3 is TGTGCCAGCAGTTACTCTTTTCAGGGAACTGAAGCTTTCTTT.

The chain links TRBV13 to TRBJ1-1; TRBD1 might be the D (6 bases). The CDR3 is 14 amino acids. Trimming left V 2 bases short and J 8 bases short, with 15 bases between. In germline, CDR1 is PRHDT, CDR2 FYEKMQ (reference sequence). The CDR3 loop is CASSLQGYGPEAFF. In DNA, the CDR3 is TGTGCCAGCAGCTTACAGGGGTATGGGCCAGAAGCTTTCTTT.

This clone was observed a single time. V is TRBV7-3 and J is TRBJ1-1, with no clear D. CDR1 and CDR2 from the germline V gene are SGHTA and FQGTGA. V shed 5 bases and J shed 1 base, with 8 bases lying between them. This CDR3 has 13 amino acids. CDR3 in DNA: TGTGCCAGCAGCCCTTACGGGAACACTGAAGCTTTCTTT. It codes for CASSPYGNTEAFF.

The genes are TRBV29-1 and TRBJ1-1, with D perhaps matching TRBD1 (5 bases). The CDR3 contains 13 residues. Trimming removed 0 bases from V and 6 bases from J, with 11 bases in between. Looked up from germline, CDR1 is SQVTM and CDR2 is ANQGSEA. In nucleotides, the CDR3 is TGCAGCGTTGAAGAAGGGGAGACCCCTGAAGCTTTCTTT. Translation: CSVEEGETPEAFF.